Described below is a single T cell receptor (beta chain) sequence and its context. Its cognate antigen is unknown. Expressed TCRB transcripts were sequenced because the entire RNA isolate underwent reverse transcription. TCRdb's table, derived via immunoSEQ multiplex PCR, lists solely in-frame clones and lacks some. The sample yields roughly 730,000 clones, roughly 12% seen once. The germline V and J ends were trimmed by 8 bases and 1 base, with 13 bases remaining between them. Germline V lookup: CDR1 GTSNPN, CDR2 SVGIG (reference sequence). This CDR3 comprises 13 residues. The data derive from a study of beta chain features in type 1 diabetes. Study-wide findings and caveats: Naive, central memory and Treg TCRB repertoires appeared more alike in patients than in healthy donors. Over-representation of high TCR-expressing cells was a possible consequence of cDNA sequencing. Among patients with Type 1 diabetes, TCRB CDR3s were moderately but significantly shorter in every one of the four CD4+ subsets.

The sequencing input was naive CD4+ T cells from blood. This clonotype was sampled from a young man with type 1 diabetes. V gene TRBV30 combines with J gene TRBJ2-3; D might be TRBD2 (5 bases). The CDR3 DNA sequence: TGTGCCCGGTCGGGGTACGGCACAGATACGCAGTATTTT. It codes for CARSGYGTDTQYF.